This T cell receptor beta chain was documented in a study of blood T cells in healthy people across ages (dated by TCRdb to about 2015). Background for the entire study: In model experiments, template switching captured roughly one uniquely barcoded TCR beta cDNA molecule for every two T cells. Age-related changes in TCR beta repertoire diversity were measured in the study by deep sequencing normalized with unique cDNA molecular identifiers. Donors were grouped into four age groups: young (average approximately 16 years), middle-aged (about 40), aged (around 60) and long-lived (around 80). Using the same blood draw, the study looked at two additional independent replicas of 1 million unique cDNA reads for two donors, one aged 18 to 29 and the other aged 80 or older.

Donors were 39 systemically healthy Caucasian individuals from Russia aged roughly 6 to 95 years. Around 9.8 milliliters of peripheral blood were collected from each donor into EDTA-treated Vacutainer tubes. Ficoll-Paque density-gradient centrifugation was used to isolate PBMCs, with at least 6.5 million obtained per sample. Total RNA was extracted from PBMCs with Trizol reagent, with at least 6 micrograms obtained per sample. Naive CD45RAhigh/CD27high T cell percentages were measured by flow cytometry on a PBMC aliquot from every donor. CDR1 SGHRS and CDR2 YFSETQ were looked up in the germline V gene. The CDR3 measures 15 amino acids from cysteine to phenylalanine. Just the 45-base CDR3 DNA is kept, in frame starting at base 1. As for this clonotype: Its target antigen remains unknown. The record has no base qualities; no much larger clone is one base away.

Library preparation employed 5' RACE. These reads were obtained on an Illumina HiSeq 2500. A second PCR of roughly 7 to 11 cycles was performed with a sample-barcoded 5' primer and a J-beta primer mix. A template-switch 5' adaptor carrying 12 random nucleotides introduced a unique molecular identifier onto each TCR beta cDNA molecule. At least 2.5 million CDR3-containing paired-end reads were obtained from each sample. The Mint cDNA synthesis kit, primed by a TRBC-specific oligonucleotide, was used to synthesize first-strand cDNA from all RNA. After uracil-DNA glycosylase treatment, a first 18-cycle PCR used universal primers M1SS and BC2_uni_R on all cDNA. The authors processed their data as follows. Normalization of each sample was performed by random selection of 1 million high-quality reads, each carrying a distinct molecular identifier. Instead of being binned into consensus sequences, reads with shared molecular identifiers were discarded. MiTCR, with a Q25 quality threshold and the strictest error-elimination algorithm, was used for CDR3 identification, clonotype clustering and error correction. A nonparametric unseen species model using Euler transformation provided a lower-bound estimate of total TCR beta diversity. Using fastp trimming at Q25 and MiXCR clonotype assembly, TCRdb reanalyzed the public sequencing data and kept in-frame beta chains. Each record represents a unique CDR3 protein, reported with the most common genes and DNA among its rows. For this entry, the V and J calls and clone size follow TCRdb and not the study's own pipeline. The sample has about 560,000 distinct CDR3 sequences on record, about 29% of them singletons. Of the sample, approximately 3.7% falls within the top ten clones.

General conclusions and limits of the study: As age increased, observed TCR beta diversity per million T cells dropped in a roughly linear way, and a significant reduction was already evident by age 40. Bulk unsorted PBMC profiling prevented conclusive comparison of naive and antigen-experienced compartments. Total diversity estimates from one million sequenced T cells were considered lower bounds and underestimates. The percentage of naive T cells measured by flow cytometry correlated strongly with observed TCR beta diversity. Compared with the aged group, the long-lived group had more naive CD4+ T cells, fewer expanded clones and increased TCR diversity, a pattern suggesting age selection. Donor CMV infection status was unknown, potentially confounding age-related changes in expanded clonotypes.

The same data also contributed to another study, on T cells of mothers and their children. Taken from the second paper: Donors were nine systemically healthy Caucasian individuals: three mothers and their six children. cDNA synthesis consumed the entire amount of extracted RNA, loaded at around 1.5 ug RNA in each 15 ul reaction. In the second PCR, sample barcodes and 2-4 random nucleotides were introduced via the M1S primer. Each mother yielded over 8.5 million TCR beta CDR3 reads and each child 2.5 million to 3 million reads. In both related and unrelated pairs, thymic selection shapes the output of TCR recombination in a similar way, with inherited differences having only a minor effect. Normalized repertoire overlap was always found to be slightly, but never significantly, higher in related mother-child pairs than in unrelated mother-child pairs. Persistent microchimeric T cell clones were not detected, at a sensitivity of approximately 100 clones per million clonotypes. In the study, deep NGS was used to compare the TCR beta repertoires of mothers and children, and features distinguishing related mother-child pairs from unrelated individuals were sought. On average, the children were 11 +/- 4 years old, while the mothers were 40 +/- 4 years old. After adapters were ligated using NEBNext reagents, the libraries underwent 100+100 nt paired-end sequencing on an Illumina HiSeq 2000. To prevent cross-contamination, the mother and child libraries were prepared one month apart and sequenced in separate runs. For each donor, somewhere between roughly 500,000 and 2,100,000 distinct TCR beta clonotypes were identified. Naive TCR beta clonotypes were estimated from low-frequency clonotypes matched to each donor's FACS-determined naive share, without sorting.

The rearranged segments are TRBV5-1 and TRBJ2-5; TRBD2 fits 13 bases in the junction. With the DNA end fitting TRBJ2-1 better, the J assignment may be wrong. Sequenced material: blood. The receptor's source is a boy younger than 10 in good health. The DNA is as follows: TGCGCCAGCAGGAAACTAGCGGGAGGGGAGAATGAGCAGTTCTTC. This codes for CASRKLAGGENEQFF.